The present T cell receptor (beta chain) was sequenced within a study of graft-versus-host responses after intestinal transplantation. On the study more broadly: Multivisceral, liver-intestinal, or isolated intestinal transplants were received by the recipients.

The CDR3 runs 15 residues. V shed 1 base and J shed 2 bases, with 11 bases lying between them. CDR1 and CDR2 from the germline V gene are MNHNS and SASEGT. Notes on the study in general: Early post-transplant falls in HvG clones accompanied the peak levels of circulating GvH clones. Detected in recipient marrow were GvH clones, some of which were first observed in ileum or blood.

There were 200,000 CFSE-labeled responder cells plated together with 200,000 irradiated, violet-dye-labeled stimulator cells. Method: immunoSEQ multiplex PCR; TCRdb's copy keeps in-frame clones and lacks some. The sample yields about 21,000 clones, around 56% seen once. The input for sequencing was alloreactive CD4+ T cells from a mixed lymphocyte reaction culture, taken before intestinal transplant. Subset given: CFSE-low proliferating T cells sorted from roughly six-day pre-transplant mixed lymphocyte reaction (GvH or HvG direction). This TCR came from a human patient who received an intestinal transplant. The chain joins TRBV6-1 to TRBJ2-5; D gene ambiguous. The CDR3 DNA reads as TGTGCCAGCAGTGAAGTCGGGTATACGCAAGAGACCCAGTACTTC. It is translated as CASSEVGYTQETQYF.